The rows below give T cell receptor beta chains drawn from one sample of a study of blood T cell repertoires in COVID-19. TCRdb's copy holds only in-frame clones and misses some; the assay was immunoSEQ multiplex PCR. Among 180,000 or so clones listed, around 83% were seen once. Sequencing input: peripheral blood. These receptors originate from a man younger than 30 with acute or convalescent COVID-19. Each CDR3 is given with its conserved first and last residue. Each record gives: J gene, clone size, D gene, V gene, CDR3 protein, CDR3 DNA. D genes are given only for firm matches. Size values are once, few and many counts, or a class for expanded clones, and some rows have none.

TRBJ2-1 | NA | NA | TRBV7-3 | CASSRPGYEQFF | TGTGCCAGCAGCCGACCGGGGTATGAGCAGTTCTTC
TRBJ2-5 | NA | NA | TRBV11-2 | CASSASRGLETQYF | TGTGCCAGCAGCGCTTCCAGGGGATTAGAGACCCAGTACTTC
TRBJ2-2 | few | NA | TRBV4-1 | CASSPRGFTGELFF | TGCGCCAGCAGCCCACGGGGGTTCACCGGGGAGCTGTTTTTT
TRBJ2-4 | once | NA | TRBV30 | CAWTGSSIQYF | TGTGCCTGGACAGGGTCCTCCATTCAGTACTTC
TRBJ1-5 | once | NA | TRBV15 | CATSRKQVNQPQHF | TGTGCCACCAGCAGAAAACAGGTCAATCAGCCCCAGCATTTT
TRBJ2-1 | NA | TRBD2 | TRBV5-1 | CASSLGYGLAGDEQFF | TGCGCCAGCAGCTTGGGGTACGGCCTAGCGGGGGATGAGCAGTTCTTC
TRBJ1-1 | NA | TRBD1 | TRBV28 | CASGGGDRGFFNTEAFF | TGTGCCAGCGGTGGGGGGGACAGGGGGTTCTTTAACACTGAAGCTTTCTTT
TRBJ1-6 | few | TRBD1 | TRBV27 | CASSEGARDSPLHF | TGTGCCAGCAGTGAGGGGGCGCGAGATTCACCCCTCCACTTT
TRBJ1-4 | NA | NA | TRBV7-8 | CASSTRTYEGKLFF | TGTGCCAGCAGCACCCGGACTTACGAGGGAAAACTGTTTTTT
TRBJ1-5 | many | NA | TRBV6-1 | CASSERQVWQPQHF | TGTGCCAGCAGTGAGCGACAGGTATGGCAGCCCCAGCATTTT
TRBJ2-5 | NA | NA | TRBV9 | CASSPQVRGAETQYF | TGTGCCAGCAGCCCACAGGTCAGGGGCGCGGAGACCCAGTACTTC
TRBJ1-3 | NA | NA | TRBV18 | CASSPNRGNTIYF | TGTGCCAGCTCACCAAACCGAGGGAACACCATATATTTT
TRBJ2-5 | NA | TRBD1 | TRBV24-1 | CATSAGTGAETQYF | TGTGCCACCAGCGCCGGGACAGGAGCAGAGACCCAGTACTTC
TRBJ2-7 | NA | NA | TRBV6-2/TRBV6-3 | CASSHVAYEQYF | TGTGCCAGCAGTCACGTAGCCTACGAGCAGTACTTC
TRBJ1-6 | NA | NA | TRBV3-1/TRBV3-2 | CASSQGAMANSPLHF | TGTGCCAGCAGCCAGGGGGCGATGGCTAATTCACCCCTCCACTTT
TRBJ1-1 | NA | NA | TRBV27 | CASSLVAGANTEAFF | TGTGCCAGCAGTTTAGTCGCAGGGGCGAACACTGAAGCTTTCTTT
TRBJ2-1 | NA | TRBD2 | TRBV11-3 | CASSSRTSGGVIGSHEQFF | TGTGCCAGCAGCTCCCGGACTAGCGGGGGTGTCATAGGCTCGCATGAGCAGTTCTTC
TRBJ2-5 | NA | TRBD1 | TRBV3-1/TRBV3-2 | CASSQFGTDQETQYF | TGTGCCAGCAGCCAGTTTGGGACAGATCAAGAGACCCAGTACTTC
TRBJ2-7 | once | NA | TRBV7-9 | CASSLGYSPYEQYF | TGTGCCAGCAGCTTAGGTTACAGTCCCTACGAGCAGTACTTC
TRBJ1-2 | NA | NA | TRBV2 | CASSQTGFYGYTF | TGTGCCAGCAGTCAGACAGGATTCTATGGCTACACCTTC
TRBJ1-5 | NA | NA | TRBV5-1 | CASSRLGLKDQPQHF | TGCGCCAGCAGTCGCCTGGGGCTGAAAGATCAGCCCCAGCATTTT
TRBJ2-1 | NA | TRBD2 | TRBV7-3 | CASSLGLAGGDEQFF | TGTGCCAGCAGCTTAGGCCTAGCGGGGGGCGATGAGCAGTTCTTC
TRBJ2-3 | NA | TRBD2 | TRBV7-9 | CASSLAIAGGADTQYF | TGTGCCAGCAGCTTAGCCATAGCGGGGGGCGCAGATACGCAGTATTTT
TRBJ2-2 | NA | NA | TRBV19 | CASSVVDRNTGELFF | TGTGCCAGTAGTGTTGTTGACAGAAACACCGGGGAGCTGTTTTTT
TRBJ1-2 | NA | TRBD1 | TRBV12-5 | CASGLTPGTGDGYTF | TGTGCTAGTGGTTTGACCCCCGGGACAGGGGATGGCTACACCTTC
TRBJ1-1 | once | TRBD1 | TRBV6-5 | CASGSGTANTEAFF | TGTGCCAGCGGCTCCGGGACAGCGAACACTGAAGCTTTCTTT
TRBJ2-5 | NA | NA | TRBV4-1 | CASSRPGTQETQYF | TGCGCCAGCAGCCGCCCGGGAACGCAAGAGACCCAGTACTTC
TRBJ2-2 | once | NA | TRBV21-1 | CASSKRGRLAGVITNTGELFF | TGTGCCAGCAGCAAAAGGGGTCGCCTAGCGGGGGTAATTACTAACACCGGGGAGCTGTTTTTT
TRBJ1-3 | NA | NA | TRBV30 | CAWTGSGNTIYF | TGTGCCTGGACAGGCTCTGGAAACACCATATATTTT
TRBJ1-1 | NA | NA | TRBV10-1 | CASSDGQHTEAFF | TGCGCCAGCAGTGATGGACAACACACTGAAGCTTTCTTT
TRBJ2-1 | NA | NA | TRBV4-1 | CASSQEMDSNEQFF | TGCGCCAGCAGCCAAGAAATGGACAGCAATGAGCAGTTCTTC
TRBJ1-3 | NA | TRBD1 | TRBV28 | CASSYRGTGNTIYF | TGTGCCAGCAGTTACAGGGGAACTGGAAACACCATATATTTT
TRBJ1-2 | NA | NA | TRBV28 | CASSSTRGYTF | TGTGCCAGCAGTTCAACAAGAGGCTACACCTTC
TRBJ1-6 | NA | NA | TRBV5-1 | CASSLVQESPLHF | TGCGCCAGCAGCTTGGTACAGGAGTCACCCCTCCACTTT
TRBJ1-2 | once | NA | TRBV5-1 | CASSLEQGPGYTF | TGCGCCAGCAGCTTGGAACAGGGCCCTGGCTACACCTTC
TRBJ1-1 | NA | NA | TRBV3-1/TRBV3-2 | CASSPEGGTEAFF | TGTGCCAGCAGCCCCGAGGGTGGAACTGAAGCTTTCTTT
TRBJ2-1 | NA | TRBD2 | TRBV7-3 | CASSLIGLGLAGGNNEQFF | TGTGCCAGCAGCTTAATCGGTTTGGGACTAGCGGGGGGGAACAATGAGCAGTTCTTC
TRBJ1-1 | NA | NA | TRBV11-2 | CASSDSGGVSTEAFF | TGTGCCAGCAGCGATAGTGGCGGGGTTAGCACTGAAGCTTTCTTT
TRBJ2-5 | NA | NA | TRBV12-3/TRBV12-4 | CASSSRETQYF | TGTGCCAGCAGTTCGAGGGAGACCCAGTACTTC
TRBJ2-2 | NA | TRBD1 | TRBV24-1 | CATSDPPGQGFHGELFF | TGTGCCACCAGTGATCCGCCGGGACAGGGGTTCCACGGGGAGCTGTTTTTT
TRBJ2-3 | once | NA | TRBV9 | CASTLGGGTDTQYF | TGTGCCAGCACCCTAGGGGGGGGAACAGATACGCAGTATTTT
TRBJ2-2 | NA | NA | TRBV7-9 | CASSFWGRKSGELFF | TGTGCCAGCAGCTTTTGGGGGCGTAAGTCCGGGGAGCTGTTTTTT
TRBJ1-1 | NA | NA | TRBV7-2 | CASSFTGNTEAFF | TGTGCCAGCAGTTTTACAGGGAACACTGAAGCTTTCTTT
TRBJ2-4 | NA | NA | TRBV5-1 | CASSPTYPTFIAKNIQYF | TGCGCCAGCAGCCCGACATATCCGACCTTTATAGCCAAAAACATTCAGTACTTC
TRBJ2-1 | NA | TRBD1 | TRBV30 | CAWDRGTNEQFF | TGTGCCTGGGACAGGGGTACGAATGAGCAGTTCTTC
TRBJ2-5 | NA | TRBD1 | TRBV6-5 | CASSWGQGQETQYF | TGTGCCAGCTCCTGGGGACAGGGGCAAGAGACCCAGTACTTC
TRBJ1-2 | NA | TRBD1 | TRBV5-1 | CASSLVSGQGADGYTF | TGCGCCAGCAGCTTGGTCTCAGGACAGGGGGCGGATGGCTACACCTTC
TRBJ1-1 | few | TRBD1 | TRBV29-1 | CSIRDRATEAFF | TGCAGCATCCGGGACAGGGCCACTGAAGCTTTCTTT
TRBJ1-2 | once | NA | TRBV21-1 | CASSSGQGHNYGYTF | TGTGCCAGCAGCTCTGGACAGGGTCATAACTATGGCTACACCTTC
TRBJ2-7 | NA | NA | TRBV4-1 | CASSHIGEAYEQYF | TGCGCCAGCAGCCACATCGGGGAAGCCTACGAGCAGTACTTC
TRBJ2-1 | NA | NA | TRBV2 | CASRRQSDEQFF | TGTGCCAGCAGGAGACAGTCGGATGAGCAGTTCTTC
TRBJ1-2 | NA | TRBD1 | TRBV19 | CASTKDRANYGYTF | TGTGCCAGTACCAAAGACAGGGCTAACTATGGCTACACCTTC
TRBJ2-3 | NA | TRBD2 | TRBV6-1 | CASSGLAGGGTDTQYF | TGTGCCAGCAGTGGACTAGCGGGGGGGGGCACAGATACGCAGTATTTT
TRBJ1-1 | NA | NA | TRBV29-1 | CSVRSGTEAFF | TGCAGCGTTAGGTCGGGCACTGAAGCTTTCTTT
TRBJ1-6 | NA | NA | TRBV9 | CASSGAENSPLHF | TGTGCCAGCAGCGGGGCTGAGAATTCACCCCTCCACTTT
TRBJ2-1 | once | TRBD1 | TRBV6-4 | CASSDLAGQGYNEQFF | TGTGCCAGCAGTGACCTCGCGGGACAGGGGTACAATGAGCAGTTCTTC